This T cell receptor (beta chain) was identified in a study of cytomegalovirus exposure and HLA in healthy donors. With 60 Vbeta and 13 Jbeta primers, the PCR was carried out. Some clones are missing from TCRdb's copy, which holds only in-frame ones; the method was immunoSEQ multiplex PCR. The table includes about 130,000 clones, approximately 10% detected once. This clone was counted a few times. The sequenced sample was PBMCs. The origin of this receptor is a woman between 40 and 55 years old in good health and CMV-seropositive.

The CDR3 region has the DNA TGTGCCAGCAGTCCTGACTCGGTTGGTGGCTACACCTTC. It encodes CASSPDSVGGYTF. The V call is TRBV6-5, the J call TRBJ1-2; no clear D gene. Germline CDR1 MNHEY, CDR2 SVGAGI. V lost 5 bases and J 7 bases, leaving 14 bases between the germline ends. This CDR3 spans 13 amino acids.